This is a list of T cell receptor beta chains from one sample in a study of human T cells and chemical hapten exposure. TCRdb independently ran MiXCR on the RACE reads; one entry per CDR3 protein. The table includes 300,000 to 400,000 distinct CDR3 sequences, 4.5% to 5.5% detected once. Sequencing was performed on whole blood, taken in connection with sensitization to the hapten diphenylcyclopropenone (DPC). The source of these receptors is a woman aged 45-59 years with alopecia areata. Some clones in this sample may be carry-over from other donors' samples. The CDR3 runs from the conserved cysteine through the conserved F or W. Fields, in order: J gene, D gene, V gene, clone size, CDR3 protein, CDR3 DNA. A D gene is named only where the DNA matches it firmly. Some rows mark clone size as missing; the rest say once, few, many or name a class of expanded clone.

J gene: TRBJ1-1; D gene: -; V gene: TRBV6-1; clone size: few; CDR3 protein: CASRIHITEAFF; CDR3 DNA: TGTGCCAGCAGGATCCACATCACTGAAGCTTTCTTT
J gene: TRBJ1-1; D gene: -; V gene: TRBV2; clone size: many; CDR3 protein: CASSGEAGGRTYTEAFF; CDR3 DNA: TGTGCCAGCAGTGGGGAGGCTGGGGGCCGGACCTACACTGAAGCTTTCTTT
J gene: TRBJ2-2; D gene: -; V gene: TRBV4-3; clone size: -; CDR3 protein: CASSQVKGGLYGELFF; CDR3 DNA: TGCGCCAGCAGCCAAGTCAAGGGGGGGCTGTACGGGGAGCTGTTTTTT
J gene: TRBJ1-6; D gene: -; V gene: TRBV14; clone size: many; CDR3 protein: CASSPHSPLHF; CDR3 DNA: TGTGCCAGCAGCCCACATTCACCCCTCCACTTT
J gene: TRBJ1-5; D gene: -; V gene: TRBV6-2/TRBV6-3; clone size: -; CDR3 protein: CASSYSNLNGRERGYQPQHF; CDR3 DNA: TGTGCCAGCAGTTACTCGAACCTCAACGGAAGGGAGAGGGGCTATCAGCCCCAGCATTTT
J gene: TRBJ1-5; D gene: -; V gene: TRBV7-2; clone size: many; CDR3 protein: CASSLGHHSNQPQHF; CDR3 DNA: TGTGCCAGCAGCCTAGGACACCATAGCAATCAGCCCCAGCATTTT
J gene: TRBJ2-7; D gene: TRBD1; V gene: TRBV5-6; clone size: many; CDR3 protein: CASSLDRGRFEQYF; CDR3 DNA: TGTGCCAGCAGCTTGGATAGGGGGCGCTTCGAGCAGTACTTC
J gene: TRBJ2-5; D gene: TRBD2; V gene: TRBV13; clone size: many; CDR3 protein: CASSTGLAGAETQYF; CDR3 DNA: TGTGCCAGCAGCACGGGACTAGCGGGAGCTGAGACCCAGTACTTC
J gene: TRBJ2-3; D gene: TRBD2; V gene: TRBV15; clone size: many; CDR3 protein: CATSRVTSGRDTQYF; CDR3 DNA: TGTGCCACCAGCAGAGTGACTAGCGGGAGAGATACGCAGTATTTT
J gene: TRBJ2-1; D gene: -; V gene: TRBV7-2; clone size: few; CDR3 protein: CASSLARGSYNEQFF; CDR3 DNA: TGTGCCAGCAGCTTAGCACGTGGCTCCTACAATGAGCAGTTCTTC
J gene: TRBJ2-7; D gene: TRBD2; V gene: TRBV20-1; clone size: -; CDR3 protein: CSAGETSGRAVQYF; CDR3 DNA: TGCAGTGCTGGAGAAACTAGCGGGAGAGCTGTGCAGTACTTC
J gene: TRBJ1-2; D gene: -; V gene: TRBV7-6; clone size: many; CDR3 protein: CASSLGPQRNYGYTF; CDR3 DNA: TGTGCCAGCAGCCTGGGGCCACAGCGCAACTATGGCTACACCTTC
J gene: TRBJ2-2; D gene: -; V gene: TRBV4-3; clone size: few; CDR3 protein: CASSQDAVNTGELFF; CDR3 DNA: TGCGCCAGCAGCCAAGATGCCGTTAACACCGGGGAGCTGTTTTTT
J gene: TRBJ1-1; D gene: -; V gene: TRBV11-2; clone size: few; CDR3 protein: CASSLAQIGEAFF; CDR3 DNA: TGTGCCAGCAGCTTAGCGCAGATCGGTGAAGCTTTCTTT
J gene: TRBJ2-2; D gene: -; V gene: TRBV7-3; clone size: many; CDR3 protein: CASSSSSGNTGELFF; CDR3 DNA: TGTGCCAGCAGCTCCAGCTCCGGGAACACCGGGGAGCTGTTTTTT
J gene: TRBJ1-1; D gene: -; V gene: TRBV14; clone size: few; CDR3 protein: CASTPTRGFRTEAFF; CDR3 DNA: TGTGCCAGCACCCCCACCCGCGGTTTCCGGACTGAAGCTTTCTTT
J gene: TRBJ2-1; D gene: -; V gene: TRBV7-9; clone size: -; CDR3 protein: CASSPQGRNEQFF; CDR3 DNA: TGTGCCAGCAGCCCACAGGGGAGGAATGAGCAGTTCTTC
J gene: TRBJ1-1; D gene: -; V gene: TRBV5-1; clone size: few; CDR3 protein: CASSDTKGGNTEAFF; CDR3 DNA: TGCGCCAGCAGCGACACGAAAGGGGGGAACACTGAAGCTTTCTTT
J gene: TRBJ1-2; D gene: -; V gene: TRBV4-3; clone size: few; CDR3 protein: CASSQVTGTSNYGYTF; CDR3 DNA: TGCGCCAGCAGCCAAGTCACAGGCACTTCTAACTATGGCTACACCTTC
J gene: TRBJ2-5; D gene: TRBD2; V gene: TRBV7-4; clone size: many; CDR3 protein: CASLSPTSWYQETQYF; CDR3 DNA: TGTGCCAGCCTAAGCCCGACTAGCTGGTACCAAGAGACCCAGTACTTC
J gene: TRBJ2-7; D gene: TRBD2; V gene: TRBV24-1; clone size: -; CDR3 protein: CATSDTGTSGRNEQYF; CDR3 DNA: TGTGCCACCAGTGATACCGGGACTAGCGGGAGAAACGAGCAGTACTTC
J gene: TRBJ2-2; D gene: -; V gene: TRBV28; clone size: -; CDR3 protein: CASSPRKTGELFF; CDR3 DNA: TGTGCCAGCAGTCCGAGGAAGACCGGGGAGCTGTTTTTT
J gene: TRBJ2-1; D gene: TRBD2; V gene: TRBV27; clone size: many; CDR3 protein: CASRLAGAPFYNEQFF; CDR3 DNA: TGTGCCAGCAGGCTAGCGGGAGCCCCTTTCTACAATGAGCAGTTCTTC
J gene: TRBJ2-3; D gene: TRBD2; V gene: TRBV25-1; clone size: -; CDR3 protein: CASSSLAEITDTQYF; CDR3 DNA: TGTGCCAGCAGCTCTCTAGCGGAGATCACAGATACGCAGTATTTT
J gene: TRBJ2-3; D gene: -; V gene: TRBV9; clone size: few; CDR3 protein: CASSVALKEGITDTQYF; CDR3 DNA: TGTGCCAGCAGCGTAGCTCTTAAGGAGGGCATTACAGATACGCAGTATTTT
J gene: TRBJ1-2; D gene: -; V gene: TRBV29-1; clone size: -; CDR3 protein: CSTRTDPLDYGYTF; CDR3 DNA: TGCAGCACCCGGACGGATCCCCTGGATTATGGCTACACCTTC
J gene: TRBJ1-2; D gene: -; V gene: TRBV5-6; clone size: few; CDR3 protein: CASSLTENYGYTF; CDR3 DNA: TGTGCCAGCAGCCTTACAGAGAACTATGGCTACACCTTC
J gene: TRBJ2-2; D gene: TRBD2; V gene: TRBV7-2; clone size: many; CDR3 protein: CASRPLVRESTGELFF; CDR3 DNA: TGTGCCAGCAGACCCCTAGTGCGGGAGAGTACCGGGGAGCTGTTTTTT
J gene: TRBJ2-1; D gene: TRBD2; V gene: TRBV19; clone size: few; CDR3 protein: CASNSPGGSNNEQFF; CDR3 DNA: TGTGCCAGTAATTCCCCGGGAGGTTCCAACAATGAGCAGTTCTTC
J gene: TRBJ1-1; D gene: -; V gene: TRBV20-1; clone size: -; CDR3 protein: CSATDFDRRGTEAFF; CDR3 DNA: TGCAGTGCTACAGATTTCGACAGGAGAGGCACTGAAGCTTTCTTT
J gene: TRBJ1-6; D gene: -; V gene: TRBV7-2; clone size: many; CDR3 protein: CASSFPNSPLHF; CDR3 DNA: TGTGCCAGCAGCTTTCCTAATTCACCCCTCCACTTT
J gene: TRBJ2-7; D gene: TRBD1; V gene: TRBV13; clone size: few; CDR3 protein: CASSSFDREYHEQYF; CDR3 DNA: TGTGCCAGCAGCTCGTTTGACAGGGAATACCACGAGCAGTACTTC
J gene: TRBJ2-2; D gene: -; V gene: TRBV29-1; clone size: -; CDR3 protein: CSGGGGQDTGELFF; CDR3 DNA: TGCAGCGGTGGAGGGGGTCAGGACACCGGGGAGCTGTTTTTT
J gene: TRBJ2-5; D gene: -; V gene: TRBV10-3; clone size: -; CDR3 protein: CAISESPQDQETQYF; CDR3 DNA: TGTGCCATCAGCGAGTCCCCTCAGGACCAAGAGACCCAGTACTTC
J gene: TRBJ2-1; D gene: -; V gene: TRBV9; clone size: few; CDR3 protein: CASSTTLWNEQFF; CDR3 DNA: TGTGCCAGCAGCACTACCCTATGGAATGAGCAGTTCTTC
J gene: TRBJ1-6; D gene: -; V gene: TRBV27; clone size: few; CDR3 protein: CASRTSGENSPLHF; CDR3 DNA: TGTGCCAGCAGAACTAGCGGGGAGAATTCACCCCTCCACTTT
J gene: TRBJ1-1; D gene: -; V gene: TRBV2; clone size: many; CDR3 protein: CASREDTHEVTEAFF; CDR3 DNA: TGTGCCAGCAGGGAGGACACCCACGAGGTCACTGAAGCTTTCTTT
J gene: TRBJ1-6; D gene: -; V gene: TRBV6-5; clone size: -; CDR3 protein: CASREGSSYNSPLHF; CDR3 DNA: TGTGCCAGCAGGGAAGGGAGCTCCTATAATTCACCCCTCCACTTT
J gene: TRBJ2-3; D gene: TRBD2; V gene: TRBV12-3/TRBV12-4; clone size: few; CDR3 protein: CASSQDEREWSTDTQYF; CDR3 DNA: TGTGCCAGCAGTCAAGATGAGCGGGAATGGAGCACAGATACGCAGTATTTT
J gene: TRBJ2-1; D gene: -; V gene: TRBV10-3; clone size: many; CDR3 protein: CAISDKTGNEQFF; CDR3 DNA: TGTGCCATCAGTGACAAAACGGGAAATGAGCAGTTCTTC
J gene: TRBJ1-6; D gene: -; V gene: TRBV7-9; clone size: few; CDR3 protein: CASSLAGNSPLHF; CDR3 DNA: TGTGCCAGCAGCTTAGCCGGGAATTCACCCCTCCACTTT
J gene: TRBJ2-1; D gene: TRBD1; V gene: TRBV7-2; clone size: many; CDR3 protein: CASSLADRTGGMYNEQFF; CDR3 DNA: TGTGCCAGCAGCTTAGCGGACCGGACAGGGGGCATGTACAATGAGCAGTTCTTC
J gene: TRBJ2-7; D gene: -; V gene: TRBV14; clone size: few; CDR3 protein: CASSQERRGDEQYF; CDR3 DNA: TGTGCCAGCAGCCAAGAGCGCCGGGGAGACGAGCAGTACTTC
J gene: TRBJ2-2; D gene: -; V gene: TRBV9; clone size: many; CDR3 protein: CASSPPSGTGELFF; CDR3 DNA: TGTGCCAGCAGCCCCCCATCCGGGACCGGGGAGCTGTTTTTT
J gene: TRBJ1-6; D gene: -; V gene: TRBV12-3/TRBV12-4; clone size: -; CDR3 protein: CASSLGLLRSPLHF; CDR3 DNA: TGTGCCAGCAGCCTGGGACTCCTTCGGTCACCCCTCCACTTT
J gene: TRBJ1-1; D gene: -; V gene: TRBV18; clone size: -; CDR3 protein: CASSAVNTEAFF; CDR3 DNA: TGTGCCAGCTCCGCAGTGAACACTGAAGCTTTCTTT
J gene: TRBJ1-5; D gene: -; V gene: TRBV5-6; clone size: few; CDR3 protein: CASSWGLSNQPQHF; CDR3 DNA: TGTGCCAGCAGCTGGGGGCTGAGCAATCAGCCCCAGCATTTT
J gene: TRBJ2-7; D gene: -; V gene: TRBV6-1; clone size: many; CDR3 protein: CASTTSKVPYEQYF; CDR3 DNA: TGTGCCAGCACCACAAGTAAAGTCCCCTACGAGCAGTACTTC
J gene: TRBJ2-1; D gene: -; V gene: TRBV3-1; clone size: many; CDR3 protein: CASSYKLNNEQFF; CDR3 DNA: TGTGCCAGCAGCTATAAGCTGAACAATGAGCAGTTCTTC
J gene: TRBJ2-3; D gene: -; V gene: TRBV27; clone size: many; CDR3 protein: CASSPSVVPYTDTQYF; CDR3 DNA: TGTGCCAGCAGTCCTTCAGTGGTTCCCTACACAGATACGCAGTATTTT
J gene: TRBJ1-5; D gene: -; V gene: TRBV5-4; clone size: few; CDR3 protein: CASSLDLSNQPQHF; CDR3 DNA: TGTGCCAGCAGCTTGGACCTTAGCAATCAGCCCCAGCATTTT
J gene: TRBJ2-1; D gene: TRBD2; V gene: TRBV6-2/TRBV6-3; clone size: many; CDR3 protein: CASSNSGLAGNEQFF; CDR3 DNA: TGTGCCAGCAGTAACTCTGGGCTAGCGGGCAATGAGCAGTTCTTC
J gene: TRBJ1-2; D gene: TRBD1; V gene: TRBV29-1; clone size: many; CDR3 protein: CSVGDREGGGYTF; CDR3 DNA: TGCAGCGTTGGGGACAGGGAGGGCGGCGGCTACACCTTC
J gene: TRBJ2-7; D gene: -; V gene: TRBV20-1; clone size: many; CDR3 protein: CSARKGVGEQYF; CDR3 DNA: TGCAGTGCTAGAAAAGGTGTGGGCGAGCAGTACTTC
J gene: TRBJ2-3; D gene: -; V gene: TRBV7-2; clone size: few; CDR3 protein: CASSPPPDYTQYF; CDR3 DNA: TGTGCCAGCAGCCCGCCTCCCGACTATACGCAGTATTTT
J gene: TRBJ1-2; D gene: -; V gene: TRBV7-2; clone size: many; CDR3 protein: CASSLDGYGYTF; CDR3 DNA: TGTGCCAGCAGCTTGGACGGCTATGGCTACACCTTC
J gene: TRBJ1-6; D gene: TRBD1; V gene: TRBV6-5; clone size: many; CDR3 protein: CASRAGGNSPLHF; CDR3 DNA: TGTGCCAGCCGAGCAGGGGGAAATTCACCCCTCCACTTT
J gene: TRBJ2-7; D gene: -; V gene: TRBV28; clone size: few; CDR3 protein: CASSPRGEQYF; CDR3 DNA: TGTGCCAGCAGTCCGCGAGGGGAGCAGTACTTC
J gene: TRBJ2-7; D gene: -; V gene: TRBV3-1; clone size: many; CDR3 protein: CASSHPAGVEQYF; CDR3 DNA: TGTGCCAGCAGCCACCCCGCAGGGGTCGAGCAGTACTTC
J gene: TRBJ1-2; D gene: -; V gene: TRBV7-8; clone size: few; CDR3 protein: CASSSQEIGYTF; CDR3 DNA: TGTGCCAGCAGCTCACAGGAGATTGGCTACACCTTC